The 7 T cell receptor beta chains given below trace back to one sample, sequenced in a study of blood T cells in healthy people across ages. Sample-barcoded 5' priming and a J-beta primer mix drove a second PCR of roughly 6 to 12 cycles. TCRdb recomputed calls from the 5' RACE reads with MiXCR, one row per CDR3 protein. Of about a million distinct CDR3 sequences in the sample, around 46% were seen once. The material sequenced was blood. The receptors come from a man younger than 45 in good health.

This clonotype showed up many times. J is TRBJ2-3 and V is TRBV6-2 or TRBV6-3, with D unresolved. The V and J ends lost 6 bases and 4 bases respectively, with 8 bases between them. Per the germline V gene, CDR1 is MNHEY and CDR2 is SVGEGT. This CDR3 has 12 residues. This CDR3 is CASSSYADTQYF. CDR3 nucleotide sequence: TGTGCCAGCAGCTCATACGCAGATACGCAGTATTTT.

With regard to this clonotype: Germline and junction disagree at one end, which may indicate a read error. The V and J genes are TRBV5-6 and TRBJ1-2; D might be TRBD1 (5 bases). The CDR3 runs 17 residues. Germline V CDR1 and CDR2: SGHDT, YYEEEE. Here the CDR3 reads CASSLAPGRYLNHGYTF. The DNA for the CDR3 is TGTGCCAGCAGCTTGGCCCCGGGGCGGTATCTTAACCATGGCTACACCTTC.

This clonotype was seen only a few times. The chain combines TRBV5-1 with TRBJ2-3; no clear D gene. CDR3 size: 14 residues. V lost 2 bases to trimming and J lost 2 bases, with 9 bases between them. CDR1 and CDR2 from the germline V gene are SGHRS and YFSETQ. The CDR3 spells CASSFGQNTDTQYF. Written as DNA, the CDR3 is TGCGCCAGCAGCTTTGGGCAGAACACAGATACGCAGTATTTT.

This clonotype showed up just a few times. The CDR3: CSARVASGAFTDTQYF. CDR3 nucleotides: TGCAGTGCTAGAGTGGCTAGCGGGGCCTTCACAGATACGCAGTATTTT. The genes are TRBV20-1 and TRBJ2-3; 9 bases are a match to TRBD2. The germline V gene encodes CDR1 DFQATT and CDR2 SNEGSKA (reference sequence). Unmatched junction bases numbered 7, after V lost 1 base and J lost 2 bases. This CDR3 comprises 16 residues.

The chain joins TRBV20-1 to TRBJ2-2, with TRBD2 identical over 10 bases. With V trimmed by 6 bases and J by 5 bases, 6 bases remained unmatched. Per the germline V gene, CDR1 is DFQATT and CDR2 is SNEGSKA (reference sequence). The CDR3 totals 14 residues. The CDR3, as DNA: TGCAGTGCGACCCGACTAGCGGGTACCGGGGAGCTGTTTTTT. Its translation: CSATRLAGTGELFF.

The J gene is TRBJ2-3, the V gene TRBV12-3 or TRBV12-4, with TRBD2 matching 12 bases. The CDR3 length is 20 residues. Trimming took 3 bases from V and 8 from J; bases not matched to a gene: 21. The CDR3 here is CASSFQTLMTSGGGAGTQYF. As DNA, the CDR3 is TGTGCCAGCAGTTTCCAGACTCTGATGACTAGCGGGGGAGGGGCCGGTACGCAGTATTTT.

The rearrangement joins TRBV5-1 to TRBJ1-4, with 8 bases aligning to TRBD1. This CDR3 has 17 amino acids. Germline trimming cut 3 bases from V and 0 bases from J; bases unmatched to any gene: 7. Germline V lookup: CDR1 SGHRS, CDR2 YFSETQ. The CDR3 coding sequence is TGCGCCAGCAGCTCGGGACAGGCATATGCAACTAATGAAAAACTGTTTTTT. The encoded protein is CASSSGQAYATNEKLFF.